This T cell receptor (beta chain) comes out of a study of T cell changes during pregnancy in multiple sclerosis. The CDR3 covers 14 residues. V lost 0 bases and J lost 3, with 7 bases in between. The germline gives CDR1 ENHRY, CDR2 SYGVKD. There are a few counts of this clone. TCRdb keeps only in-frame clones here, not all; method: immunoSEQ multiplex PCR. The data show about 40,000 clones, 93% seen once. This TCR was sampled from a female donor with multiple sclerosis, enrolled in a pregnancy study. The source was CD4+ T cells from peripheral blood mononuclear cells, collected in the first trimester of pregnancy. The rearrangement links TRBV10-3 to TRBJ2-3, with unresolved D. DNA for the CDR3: TGTGCCATCAGTGAGTCCGTAGCAACAGATACGCAGTATTTT. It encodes CAISESVATDTQYF.